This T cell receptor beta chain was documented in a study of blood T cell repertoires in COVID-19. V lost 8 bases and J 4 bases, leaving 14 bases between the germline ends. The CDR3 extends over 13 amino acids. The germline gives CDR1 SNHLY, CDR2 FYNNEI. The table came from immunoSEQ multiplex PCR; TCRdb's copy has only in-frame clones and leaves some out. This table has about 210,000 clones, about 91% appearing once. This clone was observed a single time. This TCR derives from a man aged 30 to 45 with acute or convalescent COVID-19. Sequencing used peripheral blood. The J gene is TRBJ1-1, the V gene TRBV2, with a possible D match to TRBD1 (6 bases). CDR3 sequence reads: CASAQGLSTEAFF. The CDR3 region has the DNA TGTGCCAGCGCCCAGGGGTTGAGCACTGAAGCTTTCTTT.